This TCR beta chain came from a study of T cells after posttransplantation cyclophosphamide. The V gene lost 2 bases and the J gene lost 6 bases, with 10 bases spanning the gap. CDR1 and CDR2 (germline): WNHNN, SYGVQD (reference sequence). The CDR3 extends over 14 amino acids. This clone was found a few times. The antigen is not known. The method was immunoSEQ multiplex PCR; TCRdb's version includes in-frame clones alone and lacks a portion of them. This sample has approximately 47,000 clones, with approximately 90% found just once. Study results and limitations: Recipient CMV seropositivity and CMV reactivation strongly tracked TRB clonality. TRB overlap between skin or GI tissue T cells and blood was limited. Later post-transplant blood repertoires were often dominated by donor CD8+ memory clones.

This chain connects TRBV10-1 to TRBJ2-2; D possibly corresponds to TRBD2 (6 bases). The sequenced material came from PBMCs. The receptor comes from a woman aged 45-65 years in good health and a related stem cell transplant donor. CDR3: CASSEGGDAGELFF. The CDR3 DNA reads as TGCGCCAGCAGTGAGGGCGGGGACGCCGGGGAGCTGTTTTTT.